A selection of T cell receptor beta chains follows, all from one sample in a study of T cells in Graves' hyperthyroidism and ophthalmopathy. Each CDR3 protein gets one entry after TCRdb re-called the multiplex PCR reads with MiXCR. The table records 500,000 to 600,000 distinct CDR3 sequences, just over 45% of them present only once. Sequenced input: peripheral blood or thyroid tissue (not recorded which). The origin of the receptors is a woman between 18 and 30 years old with Graves' hyperthyroidism. Both conserved end residues are trimmed from each CDR3. A D gene is named only where the DNA matches it firmly.

D gene,V gene,J gene,CDR3 length,CDR3 protein
TRBD2,TRBV7-3,TRBJ2-3,13,ASSRDYLSTDTQY
-,TRBV19,-,12,ASSITGVNNEQY
TRBD2,TRBV25-1,TRBJ2-7,10,ASWTSGSEQY
-,TRBV10-3,TRBJ2-5,11,AISETAQETQY
-,TRBV29-1,TRBJ2-4,11,SVEAGGQNIQY
-,TRBV7-2,TRBJ2-3,13,ASSRTPRGLGTQY
TRBD1,TRBV5-5,TRBJ2-7,15,ASSPGDRGYSWYEQY
-,TRBV6-2/TRBV6-3,TRBJ1-2,11,ASSYSTNYGYT
-,TRBV5-1,TRBJ2-7,10,ASFTFEYEQY
TRBD2,TRBV7-2,TRBJ2-3,13,ASSLGLAGRDTQY
-,TRBV7-7,TRBJ2-3,12,ASSYAGGTDTQY
TRBD1,TRBV20-1,TRBJ1-5,16,SARLSGQGRGSNQPQH
TRBD2,TRBV6-2/TRBV6-3,TRBJ2-7,14,ASSYQASGSSYEQY
TRBD1,TRBV2,TRBJ1-2,12,ASSSTGGWYGYT
-,TRBV5-5,TRBJ1-2,11,ASSFQGSSGNT
-,TRBV19,TRBJ1-1,12,ASSREGLNTEAF
TRBD1,TRBV29-1,TRBJ1-2,10,SVPDRGYGYT
TRBD2,TRBV24-1,TRBJ2-1,12,ATAGTSEVNEQF
-,TRBV25-1,TRBJ2-5,10,VSSLDAETQY
TRBD1,TRBV2,TRBJ1-6,11,ASSIQGGSPLH
TRBD1,TRBV19,TRBJ1-1,13,ASSPLTGVNTEAL
TRBD2,TRBV6-5,TRBJ2-7,12,ASSISGSIYEQY
-,TRBV7-9,TRBJ1-2,13,ASSLKAGPSHGYT
TRBD2,TRBV20-1,TRBJ2-5,10,SATGTTNEQY
TRBD1,TRBV27,TRBJ1-5,13,ASSFGTGRTQPQH